This T cell receptor beta chain was sequenced for a study of T cells expressing NK-cell markers. The CDR3 length is 14 residues. One entry per CDR3 protein, without DNA, is what TCRdb gives after re-calling the 5' RACE reads. This sample contains 200,000 to 300,000 distinct CDR3 sequences. The sequence derives from a man aged 18 to 35 in good health. Sequenced: blood T cells: a sorted CD56 or NKG2C T cell subset, CD4+ or CD8+ T cells, or bulk PBMC T cells (not recorded which). The J gene is TRBJ2-7, the V gene TRBV12-3 or TRBV12-4; checking the TCRdb D call of TRBD1 is not possible without DNA. This CDR3 reads CASRGQVGVYEQYF.